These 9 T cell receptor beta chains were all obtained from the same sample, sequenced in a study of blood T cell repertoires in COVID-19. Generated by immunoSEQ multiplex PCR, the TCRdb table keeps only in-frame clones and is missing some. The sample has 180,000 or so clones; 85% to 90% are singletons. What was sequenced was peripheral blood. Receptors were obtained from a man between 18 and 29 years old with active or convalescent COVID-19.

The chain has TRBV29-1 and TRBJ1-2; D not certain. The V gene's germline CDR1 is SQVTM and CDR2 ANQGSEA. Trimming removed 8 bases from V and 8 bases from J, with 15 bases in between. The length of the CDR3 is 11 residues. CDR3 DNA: TGCAGCTCGCACGAGGGTGCCGGCTACACCTTC. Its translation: CSSHEGAGYTF.

The CDR3 here is CASTRAGAYNEQFF. Written as DNA, the CDR3 is TGTGCCAGCACCCGGGCGGGAGCTTACAATGAGCAGTTCTTC. The chain combines TRBV25-1 with TRBJ2-1, with TRBD2 matching 7 bases. The germline CDR1 and CDR2 sequences are MGHDK and SYGVNS. V lost 7 bases to trimming and J lost 4 bases; unmatched junction nucleotides: 7. The CDR3 loop spans 14 amino acids.

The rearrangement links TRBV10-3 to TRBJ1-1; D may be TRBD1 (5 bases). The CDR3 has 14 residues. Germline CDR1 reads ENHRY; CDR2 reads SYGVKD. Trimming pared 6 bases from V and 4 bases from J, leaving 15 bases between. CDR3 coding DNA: TGTGCCATCAGGACCCTCCAGGGCCTCACTGAAGCTTTCTTT. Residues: CAIRTLQGLTEAFF.

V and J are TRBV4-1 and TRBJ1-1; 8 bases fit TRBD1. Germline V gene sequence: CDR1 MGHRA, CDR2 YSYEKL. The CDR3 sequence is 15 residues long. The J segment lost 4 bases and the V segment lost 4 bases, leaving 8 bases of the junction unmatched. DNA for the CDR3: TGCGCCAGCAGCCCCTCGACAGGGGTCGGCACTGAAGCTTTCTTT. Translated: CASSPSTGVGTEAFF.

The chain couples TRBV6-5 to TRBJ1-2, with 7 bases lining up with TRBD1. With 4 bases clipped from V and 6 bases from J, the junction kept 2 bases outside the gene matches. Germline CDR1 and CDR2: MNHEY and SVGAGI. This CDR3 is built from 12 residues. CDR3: CASSLQGNGYTF. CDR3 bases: TGTGCCAGCAGTTTACAGGGGAATGGCTACACCTTC.

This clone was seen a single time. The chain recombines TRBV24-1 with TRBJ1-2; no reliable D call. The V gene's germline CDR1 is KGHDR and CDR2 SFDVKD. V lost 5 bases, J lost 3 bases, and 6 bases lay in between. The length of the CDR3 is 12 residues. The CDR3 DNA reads TGTGCCACCAGTGCTGGGCACTATGGCTACACCTTC. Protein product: CATSAGHYGYTF.

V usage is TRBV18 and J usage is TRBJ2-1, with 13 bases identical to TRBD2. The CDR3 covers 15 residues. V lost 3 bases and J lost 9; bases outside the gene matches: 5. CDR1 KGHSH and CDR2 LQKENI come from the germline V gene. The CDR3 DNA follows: TGTGCCAGCTCACCCGGGACTAGCGGGAACGGTGAGCAGTTCTTC. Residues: CASSPGTSGNGEQFF.

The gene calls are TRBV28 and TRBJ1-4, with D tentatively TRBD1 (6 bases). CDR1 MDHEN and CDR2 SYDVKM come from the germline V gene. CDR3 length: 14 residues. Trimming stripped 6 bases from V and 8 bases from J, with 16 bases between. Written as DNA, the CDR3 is TGTGCCAGCAGCCCAGGGGTCTTAAAAGAAAAACTGTTTTTT. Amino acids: CASSPGVLKEKLFF.

The CDR3 loop reads CASSHSGGLGEQYF. DNA for the CDR3: TGTGCCAGCAGTCATAGCGGGGGATTGGGCGAGCAGTACTTC. The gene calls are TRBV6-2 or TRBV6-3 and TRBJ2-7; 9 bases line up with TRBD2. The CDR3 is 14 residues long. Trimming took 5 bases from V and 6 from J; bases not matched to a gene: 8. From germline, CDR1 is MNHEY and CDR2 SVGEGT.